Below, 32 T cell receptor beta chains from the same sample are listed, as sequenced in a study of CXCR3-negative and CXCR3-positive naive CD8 T cells. Study-wide findings and caveats: The study found more hydrophobic TRB CDR3s in CXCR3-positive naive cells than in CXCR3-negative naive cells.

UMI-tagged TRB cDNA libraries were built via 5' RACE. TCRdb reprocessed the 5' RACE reads, with one entry per CDR3 protein and no DNA. The record lists approximately 140,000 distinct CDR3 sequences, of which the ten most abundant hold approximately 0.28%. No antigen is known for these receptors. Sequenced material: naive CXCR3+ CD8+ T cells from blood. Subset meaning: CD45RO-CCR7+CD27+CD95- naive CD8+ T cells expressing CXCR3 (TNR3+). The receptors were sampled from a human donor in good health. Some clones in this sample may be carry-over from other donors' samples.

The J gene is TRBJ2-3, the V gene TRBV15; TCRdb's D call of TRBD2 is untestable without DNA. The CDR3 runs 15 residues. The germline gives CDR1 LNHNV, CDR2 YYDKDF (reference sequence). The CDR3 region is CATTGTRGNTDTQYF. Full variable domain (remainder filled in from reference TRBV15 and TRBJ2-3): DAMVIQNPRYQVTQFGKPVTLSCSQTLNHNVMYWYQQKSSQAPKLLFHYYDKDFNNEADTPDNFQSRRPNTSFCFLDIRSPGLGDTAMYLCATTGTRGNTDTQYFGPGTRLTVL.

The chain links TRBV14 to TRBJ2-4; as DNA is missing, the TRBD1 call by TCRdb cannot be tested. Germline CDR1 reads SGHDN; CDR2 reads FVKESK. This CDR3 spans 13 amino acids. CDR3 sequence: CAMQWDSKNIQYF.

J is TRBJ2-1 and V is TRBV27; TCRdb's D call, TRBD2, is unchecked because there is no DNA. Looked up from germline, CDR1 is MNHEY and CDR2 is SMNVEV (reference sequence). The CDR3 has 15 residues. The CDR3 reads CASSLSLAGSNEQFF.

This chain uses TRBV27 with TRBJ1-6; no DNA is available, so the TRBD1 call from TCRdb remains unchecked. Germline CDR1 is MNHEY and CDR2 is SMNVEV (reference sequence). The CDR3 is made up of 14 amino acids. CDR3 loop: CASSFRAGDSPLHF.

The chain combines TRBV28 with TRBJ2-4; TCRdb outputs TRBD1, but without DNA this stays unchecked. CDR1 and CDR2 (germline): MDHEN, SYDVKM. The CDR3 is 16 amino acids. The CDR3 here is CASTRAVTRDENIQYF. The entire variable domain, with the rest obtained from reference TRBV28 and TRBJ2-4, is as follows: DVKVTQSSRYLVKRTGEKVFLECVQDMDHENMFWYRQDPGLGLRLIYFSYDVKMKEKGDIPEGYSVSREKKERFSLILESASTNQTSMYLCASTRAVTRDENIQYFGAGTRLSVL.

This chain links TRBV12-3 or TRBV12-4 with TRBJ1-3. The CDR3 extends over 16 amino acids. CDR3 sequence: CASSFSLDRSGNTIYF.

The J gene is TRBJ2-7, the V gene TRBV7-2; TCRdb's D call, TRBD2, is unchecked because there is no DNA. The V gene's germline CDR1 is SGHTA and CDR2 FQGNSA. CDR3 size: 14 residues. The CDR3 sequence: CASSQPGLGYEQYF.

This chain joins TRBV5-1 and TRBJ2-7; TCRdb designates TRBD1, a call that cannot be tested without DNA. The V gene's germline CDR1 is SGHRS and CDR2 YFSETQ. The CDR3 is 13 residues long. The CDR3 sequence is CASSGTATYEQYF.

The chain joins TRBV6-4 to TRBJ2-1; the D gene TCRdb calls, TRBD2, cannot be checked with no DNA. The germline V gene encodes CDR1 MRHNA and CDR2 SNTAGT. This CDR3 spans 15 amino acids. CDR3 region: CASSEASGGHNEQFF.

The chain has TRBV20-1 and TRBJ2-1; no DNA is available, so the TRBD2 call from TCRdb remains unchecked. Germline V lookup: CDR1 DFQATT, CDR2 SNEGSKA (reference sequence). The CDR3 is 14 residues long. The CDR3 spells CSARSPLAEHEQFF.

The CDR3 sequence: CSVELRGRAYEQYF. This sequence joins TRBV29-1 and TRBJ2-7; the D call of TRBD1 rests on TCRdb alone, since no DNA is present to check it. CDR1 is SQVTM and CDR2 is ANQGSEA in the germline V gene. The CDR3 length is 14 residues.

The CDR3 region is CATSFGYFNEQFF. The V and J genes are TRBV15 and TRBJ2-1. Germline CDR1 is LNHNV and CDR2 is YYDKDF (reference sequence). The length of the CDR3 is 13 residues.

The rearrangement joins TRBV11-2 to TRBJ1-1. Germline V CDR1 and CDR2: SGHAT, FQNNGV. The CDR3 sequence is 11 residues long. CDR3 protein: CASSLDEKDFF.

This chain joins TRBV7-9 and TRBJ2-1; TCRdb's D call, TRBD2, is unchecked because there is no DNA. The CDR3 is 16 amino acids. Germline values: CDR1 SEHNR, CDR2 FQNEAQ (reference sequence). CDR3 residues: CASRRTSGYQYNEQFF.

The chain recombines TRBV4-3 with TRBJ2-7; the TCRdb D gene call, TRBD1, has no DNA to confirm it. Germline CDR1 and CDR2: LGHNA and YSLEER. There are 14 residues in the CDR3. This CDR3 is CASSYDRGDYEQYF.

This chain connects TRBV13 to TRBJ2-3. Germline values: CDR1 PRHDT, CDR2 FYEKMQ (reference sequence). This CDR3 spans 14 amino acids. The CDR3 sequence is CASSLGLSTDTQYF.

The rearrangement links TRBV5-5 to TRBJ1-2; TCRdb proposes TRBD1, but this gene call is untestable without DNA. The CDR3 totals 14 residues. CDR1 is SGHKS and CDR2 is YYEKEE in the germline V gene (reference sequence). This CDR3 is CASRLGGYGYGYTF.

The CDR3 spells CASSHGQGRRTDTQYF. This rearrangement joins TRBV7-6 to TRBJ2-3; TCRdb's D call, TRBD1, is unchecked because there is no DNA. In germline, CDR1 is SGHVS, CDR2 FNYEAQ. The CDR3 runs to 16 residues.

This chain uses TRBV9 with TRBJ2-3; no DNA is available, so the TRBD1 call from TCRdb remains unchecked. The CDR3 is 13 amino acids. Germline V gives CDR1 SGDLS, CDR2 YYNGEE. The CDR3 spells CASSVQGKDTQYF.

V and J are TRBV7-6 and TRBJ2-3; checking the TCRdb D call of TRBD2 is not possible without DNA. The CDR3 spans 13 residues. Looked up from germline, CDR1 is SGHVS and CDR2 is FNYEAQ. This CDR3 is CASTSGRADTQYF.

V gene TRBV28 combines with J gene TRBJ2-1; TCRdb names TRBD2, which stays unverified in the absence of DNA. Germline V gene lookup returns CDR1 MDHEN and CDR2 SYDVKM. The CDR3 spans 16 residues. CDR3 sequence: CASRKNSGGIYNEQFF.

This chain connects TRBV7-9 to TRBJ2-2; TCRdb's D call of TRBD2 is untestable without DNA. This CDR3 contains 16 residues. The germline gives CDR1 SEHNR, CDR2 FQNEAQ (reference sequence). This CDR3 reads CASSPWSGLNTGELFF.

This sequence joins TRBV10-3 and TRBJ1-1. Germline V CDR1 and CDR2: ENHRY, SYGVKD. The CDR3 extends over 16 amino acids. CDR3 protein: CAISESGGIGNTEAFF.

V is TRBV25-1 and J is TRBJ1-1; TCRdb returns TRBD1, unconfirmable since there is no DNA. Germline V gene data show CDR1 as MGHDK and CDR2 as SYGVNS. CDR3 length: 13 residues. The CDR3: CASSDVGGPEAFF.

V is TRBV20-1 and J is TRBJ2-7; the D gene TCRdb calls, TRBD1, cannot be checked with no DNA. Germline lookup yields CDR1 DFQATT and CDR2 SNEGSKA (reference sequence). There are 12 residues in the CDR3. CDR3 loop: CSASWAGYEQYF.

This sequence joins TRBV2 and TRBJ2-1; absent DNA, TCRdb's TRBD2 call cannot be checked. Germline V gene sequence: CDR1 SNHLY, CDR2 FYNNEI. CDR3 length equals 13 residues. CDR3 sequence: CAISSGGAGEQFF.

V usage is TRBV11-2 and J usage is TRBJ2-5. Germline-derived CDR1 and CDR2 are SGHAT and FQNNGV. CDR3 length: 15 residues. The CDR3 reads CASSPDSIPRETQYF.

The V gene is TRBV12-3 or TRBV12-4, the J gene TRBJ2-7. This CDR3 has 15 residues. The CDR3 protein is CASSFLGQPAYEQYF.

This sequence joins TRBV12-3 or TRBV12-4 and TRBJ2-1. This CDR3 comprises 11 residues. The CDR3 spells CASSPHREQFF.

The V call is TRBV28, the J call TRBJ2-5; TCRdb indicates TRBD1, and absent DNA this call remains unverified. Germline V gene sequence: CDR1 MDHEN, CDR2 SYDVKM. The CDR3 length is 14 residues. CDR3 sequence: CASSFRGRQETQYF.

This rearrangement joins TRBV20-1 to TRBJ2-2. Germline values: CDR1 DFQATT, CDR2 SNEGSKA (reference sequence). The CDR3 has 12 residues. CDR3 amino acids: CSARDWAGELFF.

CDR3 residues: CASSYSDNEQFF. This chain links TRBV6-2 or TRBV6-3 with TRBJ2-1. Germline V CDR1 and CDR2: MNHEY, SVGEGT. This CDR3 has 12 amino acids.